This is a list of T cell receptor beta chains from one sample in a study of blood T cells in healthy people across ages. From the 5' RACE reads, TCRdb called clonotypes with MiXCR, one entry per CDR3 protein. This table holds about 750,000 distinct CDR3 sequences, about 55% found once. Sequenced material: blood. These receptors were obtained from an older man in good health. Each CDR3 is given with its conserved first and last residue.

V gene,J gene,CDR3 protein
TRBV7-9,TRBJ2-5,CASSSLRAAETQYF
TRBV10-3,TRBJ2-3,CAISESGTRRTDTQYF
TRBV27,TRBJ2-3,CASSLSSACYTQYF
TRBV20-1,TRBJ2-1,CSASVLAGPNEQFF
TRBV14,TRBJ2-7,CASSQITSYEQYF
TRBV5-1,-,CASSQLGAGGTSEQYF
TRBV21-1,TRBJ2-7,CASSTRTPAGVSVYEQYF
TRBV29-1,TRBJ2-5,CSVARRLAVAQETQYF
TRBV20-1,TRBJ1-2,CSARGLFYGYTF
TRBV6-5,-,CASSYSNDGGNIQYF
TRBV15,TRBJ1-1,CATSRPPGQGKTEAFF
TRBV9,TRBJ2-2,CASSVVGQPSNTGELFF
TRBV20-1,TRBJ2-7,CSLSLGGLAYEQYF
TRBV12-3/TRBV12-4,TRBJ2-1,CASSRLGLGEQFF
TRBV14,TRBJ1-4,CTSSQDSGGGEKLFF
TRBV7-9,TRBJ2-3,CASSSPNGIRTDTQYF
TRBV12-5,TRBJ1-2,CASGLWGHQSPFFYGYTF
TRBV5-6,TRBJ2-7,CASKPRRSSYEQYF
TRBV7-2,TRBJ2-7,CASSVVAGQGEQYF
TRBV14,TRBJ2-1,CASRSVSHEQFF
TRBV4-2,TRBJ2-4,CASSQEVGGWAKNIQYF
TRBV4-1,TRBJ1-2,CAGSQDPDRGPNYGYTF
TRBV5-4,TRBJ2-3,CASRLSSGRAPDTQYF
TRBV10-3,TRBJ2-3,CAISQRTGAHRYAYF
TRBV10-3,TRBJ1-6,CAISGSEGAGSPLHF
TRBV6-6,TRBJ1-2,CASTLTVANYGYTF
TRBV3-1,TRBJ2-1,CASGTSGSGEQFF
TRBV6-2/TRBV6-3,TRBJ2-7,CASSPIAEPRWEQYF
TRBV20-1,TRBJ2-7,CSAQTYEQYF
TRBV12-3/TRBV12-4,-,CASSFGRAETQYF
TRBV9,TRBJ1-6,CASSPNWRVRNSPLHF
TRBV5-1,TRBJ1-2,CASGEATANYGYTF
TRBV2,TRBJ1-2,CASRQGTYGYTF
TRBV5-8,TRBJ2-4,CASSLAWTGGKNIQYF
TRBV27,TRBJ2-7,CASGITGGYYEQYF
TRBV10-3,TRBJ2-1,CAIRGTSGSENCEQFF
TRBV2,TRBJ2-3,CAGSDGTTDTQYF
TRBV20-1,TRBJ2-3,CSADPRTDTQYF
TRBV15,TRBJ2-1,CATSRDKPGGYNEQFF
TRBV15,TRBJ2-7,CATSKDRGPYEQYF
TRBV27,TRBJ2-7,CASSRGWSSYEQYF
TRBV10-1,TRBJ2-5,CASNRDSGETQYF
TRBV5-6,TRBJ2-5,CASSLPLGTSGSLVPETQYF
TRBV12-3/TRBV12-4,TRBJ1-2,CASSLEWQIYGYTF
TRBV6-5,TRBJ2-2,CASSYSSGNTGELFF
TRBV2,TRBJ1-2,CASSEPRPGGYGYTF
TRBV12-3/TRBV12-4,TRBJ2-5,CASRSGGNQETQYF
TRBV20-1,-,CSARAVSYEQYF
TRBV24-1,TRBJ2-7,CATSDPGTSGAYEQNF
TRBV28,TRBJ2-3,CAHRGRGTDTQYF
TRBV3-1,TRBJ2-7,CASSQGLADRGHEQYF